The clone carrying this T cell receptor beta chain has ten or more counts. Its antigen is undetermined. This specimen comes from a study of T cell repertoires in cytomegalovirus infection. Study as a whole: A matching HLA type, together with CMV infection, was signaled by public TCR beta signatures. The study, taken as a whole, reports: Summed public TCR beta family frequency identified CMV carriers bearing the relevant HLA. The response measured ex vivo was dominated by TCR beta clonotypes (HLA-C-restricted and CMV-specific).

Each CDR3 protein is one row after TCRdb ran MiXCR on the reads. Of tens of thousands of distinct CDR3 sequences listed, approximately 3.6% are singletons. The CDR3 sequence is 13 residues long. Trimming took 6 bases from V and 5 from J; bases not matched to a gene: 6. Germline lookup yields CDR1 MNHEY and CDR2 SVGAGI. The sequencing sample was made of PBMCs. The sequence was collected from a human donor in good health (CMV status not recorded). Some clones in this sample may be carry-over from other donors' samples. V usage is TRBV6-5 and J usage is TRBJ1-1, with TRBD1 matching 7 bases. The CDR3 reads CASREGARTEAFF. In DNA, the CDR3 is TGTGCCAGCAGGGAGGGGGCAAGGACTGAAGCTTTCTTT.